Presented here are 32 T cell receptor beta chains from one specimen sequenced in a study of OX40 agonist ivuxolimab in advanced cancers. The repertoire was sequenced with immunoSEQ multiplex PCR; TCRdb's copy has only in-frame clones and lacks some. The repertoire consists of just over 35,000 clones, with around three quarters occurring once and the leading ten covering roughly a quarter. This sample comprised CD4+ or CD8+ T cells sorted from blood, obtained in a trial of the OX40 agonist ivuxolimab. These receptors were obtained from an adult with an advanced solid tumor such as melanoma, head and neck, liver or kidney cancer.

The chain recombines TRBV4-1 with TRBJ2-3; 8 positions agree with TRBD2. After removal of 0 bases from V and 0 bases from J, the junction contained 5 bases not matched to a gene. Germline values: CDR1 MGHRA, CDR2 YSYEKL. The CDR3 length is 17 residues. This chain's CDR3 is CASSQDFGGVSTDTQYF. Written as DNA, the CDR3 is TGCGCCAGCAGCCAAGATTTCGGGGGGGTTAGCACAGATACGCAGTATTTT.

The J gene is TRBJ2-4, the V gene TRBV10-3, with 7 bases matching TRBD1. The CDR3 runs 15 residues. Germline V CDR1 and CDR2: ENHRY, SYGVKD. Germline trimming cut 5 bases from V and 2 bases from J; bases unmatched to any gene: 6. CDR3 region: CAISNDRVSKNIQYF. The CDR3 DNA reads as TGTGCCATCAGTAACGACAGGGTGTCCAAAAACATTCAGTACTTC.

This clone was counted only a few times. This rearrangement joins TRBV7-8 to TRBJ1-1; TRBD1 matches at 9 bases. In germline, CDR1 is SGHVS, CDR2 FQNEAQ. The ends lost 1 base at V and 11 bases at J; junction bases unmatched: 5. This CDR3 contains 13 residues. Written as DNA, the CDR3 is TGTGCCAGCAGCTTAGACAGGGGGCGTGACGCTTTCTTT. This codes for CASSLDRGRDAFF.

Written as DNA, the CDR3 is TGCGCCAGCAGTCAACCTCAAGGCCGGGGCACCGGGGAGCTGTTTTTT. Encoded protein: CASSQPQGRGTGELFF. The chain joins TRBV23-1 to TRBJ2-2; D is perhaps TRBD2 (5 bases). TRBV23-1 has ORF status, its function being uncertain. The CDR3 totals 16 residues. Trimming pared 2 bases from V and 4 bases from J, leaving 14 bases between.

V gene TRBV4-1 combines with J gene TRBJ2-1, with D unresolved. Germline V gene lookup returns CDR1 MGHRA and CDR2 YSYEKL. Trimming cost V 0 bases and J 6 bases, with 9 bases left between them. This CDR3 is 14 amino acids long. The CDR3 region is CASSQDFGSNEQFF. CDR3 DNA sequence: TGCGCCAGCAGCCAAGATTTCGGTTCCAATGAGCAGTTCTTC.

The chain couples TRBV5-1 to TRBJ2-5; D is undetermined. Germline V gene data show CDR1 as SGHRS and CDR2 as YFSETQ. The CDR3 contains 14 residues. The V and J ends lost 0 bases and 3 bases respectively, with 9 bases between them. CDR3: CASSLVRREETQYF. CDR3 nucleotides: TGCGCCAGCAGCTTGGTGCGTAGGGAAGAGACCCAGTACTTC.

The chain links TRBV25-1 to TRBJ1-4; D remains unclear. CDR3 size: 15 residues. V lost 4 bases and J lost 4, with 13 bases in between. In germline, CDR1 is MGHDK, CDR2 SYGVNS. The CDR3 loop reads CASSALPGSNEKLFF. The DNA for the CDR3 is TGTGCCAGCAGTGCCCTACCGGGGAGTAATGAAAAACTGTTTTTT.

The rearrangement uses TRBV18 and TRBJ2-1; tentatively, D is TRBD1 (6 bases). CDR1 is KGHSH and CDR2 is LQKENI in the germline V gene. CDR3 length equals 12 residues. Trimming shortened V by 4 bases and J by 10 bases, and 11 bases separated the two germline ends. The CDR3 sequence: CASSRGGREQFF. CDR3 nucleotide sequence: TGTGCCAGCTCACGAGGGGGAAGGGAGCAGTTCTTC.

The rearrangement links TRBV21-1 to TRBJ2-7; the DNA was not compared with TRBD1, the D call given in the table. TRBV21-1 is tagged as a pseudogene. CDR3 length equals 15 residues. CDR3 sequence: CASISGDRETYEQYF. CDR3 DNA: TGTGCCAGCATCTCGGGGGACAGGGAAACCTACGAGCAGTACTTC.

This clone was found a few times. The CDR3 DNA sequence: TGTGCCAGCAGTTACGACGGAGCCGGGGAGCTGTTTTTT. Translating gives CASSYDGAGELFF. The genes are TRBV6-4 and TRBJ2-2; D uncertain. The V gene lost 5 bases and the J gene lost 6 bases, with 10 bases spanning the gap. CDR1 and CDR2 from the germline V gene are MRHNA and SNTAGT. The CDR3 runs 13 residues.

This clone was picked up a small number of times. The gene calls are TRBV6-1 and TRBJ2-3; D remains unclear. The CDR3 sequence is 15 residues long. Per germline, CDR1 MNHNS and CDR2 SASEGT. Trimming took off 1 base at V and 1 base at J, with 9 bases between the two ends. CDR3 region: CASSEGWRRTDTQYF. The CDR3 DNA sequence: TGTGCCAGCAGTGAAGGATGGCGCCGCACAGATACGCAGTATTTT.

V is TRBV6-4 and J is TRBJ1-3; D is unresolved. Germline V gives CDR1 MRHNA, CDR2 SNTAGT. The CDR3 loop spans 15 amino acids. Trimming shortened V by 2 bases and J by 0 bases, and 8 bases separated the two germline ends. CDR3 sequence reads: CASSDRRVSGNTIYF. CDR3 coding DNA: TGTGCCAGCAGTGACAGACGGGTCTCTGGAAACACCATATATTTT.

A few counts support this clone. The chain combines TRBV6-1 with TRBJ1-1, with D hard to call. V was trimmed by 1 base and J by 1 base, leaving 10 bases between them. Germline V CDR1 and CDR2: MNHNS, SASEGT. The CDR3 contains 15 residues. The CDR3 region is CASSEEPGTNTEAFF. DNA of the CDR3: TGTGCCAGCAGTGAAGAACCAGGAACGAACACTGAAGCTTTCTTT.

The J gene is TRBJ2-4, the V gene TRBV21-1. TRBV21-1 is a pseudogene. This CDR3 has 16 residues. The CDR3 spells CASSKSRHLAKNIQYF. Written as DNA, the CDR3 is TGTGCCAGCAGCAAGAGTAGGCACCTAGCCAAAAACATTCAGTACTTC.

The chain couples TRBV10-3 to TRBJ2-1; the match to TRBD2 covers 12 bases. V was pared by 0 bases and J by 8 bases, with 8 bases of the junction left unmatched. Germline CDR1 is ENHRY and CDR2 is SYGVKD. The CDR3 runs to 17 residues. The CDR3 here is CAISESSSGGAQDEQFF. The CDR3 nucleotides read TGTGCCATCAGTGAGTCGTCTAGCGGGGGGGCTCAAGATGAGCAGTTCTTC.

The DNA for the CDR3 is TGTGCCAGCACGAGGGAGGCTGGGGCCAACGTCCTGACTTTC. Translated: CASTREAGANVLTF. V gene TRBV2 combines with J gene TRBJ2-6, with D possibly matching TRBD2 (6 bases). From germline, CDR1 is SNHLY and CDR2 FYNNEI. V was pared by 7 bases and J by 2 bases, with 9 bases between. This CDR3 has 14 residues.

This chain uses TRBV7-2 with TRBJ1-1; D is uncertain. Per germline, CDR1 SGHTA and CDR2 FQGNSA. V was clipped by 2 bases and J by 6 bases, with 10 bases between them. The CDR3 length is 13 residues. CDR3 sequence reads: CASSLTDRAEAFF. In DNA form, the CDR3 reads TGTGCCAGCAGCTTAACGGATAGGGCTGAAGCTTTCTTT. The full variable domain, rest sourced from reference TRBV7-2 and TRBJ1-1, is GAGVSQSPSNKVTEKGKDVELRCDPISGHTALYWYRQSLGQGLEFLIYFQGNSAPDKSGLPSDRFSAERTGGSVSTLTIQRTQQEDSAVYLCASSLTDRAEAFFGQGTRLTVV.

The gene calls are TRBV7-8 and TRBJ2-5; D might be TRBD2 (5 bases). Trimming took off 1 base at V and 7 bases at J, with 16 bases between the two ends. Germline CDR1 is SGHVS and CDR2 is FQNEAQ. CDR3 length: 15 residues. For the CDR3, the DNA is TGTGCCAGCAGCTTAGATACGAGGGAAACCGGGACCCAGTACTTC. Its protein is CASSLDTRETGTQYF.

V gene TRBV2 combines with J gene TRBJ2-3; 9 nucleotides align to TRBD2. The CDR3 sequence is 16 residues long. From germline, CDR1 is SNHLY and CDR2 FYNNEI. The J segment lost 1 base and the V segment lost 6 bases, leaving 8 bases of the junction unmatched. The CDR3 nucleotides are TGTGCCAGCAGAAAACTAGCGGGTACCCGCACAGATACGCAGTATTTT. Protein product: CASRKLAGTRTDTQYF.

The chain recombines TRBV11-2 with TRBJ2-7; D gene uncertain. Germline V gene data show CDR1 as SGHAT and CDR2 as FQNNGV. The CDR3 spans 11 residues. Between the trimmed V and J ends, which lost 5 bases and 6 bases, there was a span of 8 bases. The CDR3 loop reads CASSPAFEQYF. The DNA of the CDR3 is TGTGCCAGCAGCCCAGCATTCGAGCAGTACTTC.

This rearrangement joins TRBV19 to TRBJ2-7, with D unclear. The CDR3 contains 11 residues. Deletions cut 5 bases from V and 3 bases from J, with 5 bases between. Germline CDR1 is LNHDA and CDR2 is SQIVND (reference sequence). The CDR3 nucleotides are TGTGCCAGTAGTTTGAACTACGAGCAGTACGTC. Its protein product is CASSLNYEQYV.

The genes are TRBV7-9 and TRBJ2-7, with no clear D. Trimming removed 6 bases at V and 3 bases at J, with 12 bases between. The CDR3 consists of 13 residues. Per germline, CDR1 SEHNR and CDR2 FQNEAQ (reference sequence). The CDR3 DNA reads TGTGCCAGCAGTGAAGGGCCTCACTACGAGCAGTACGTC. Protein product: CASSEGPHYEQYV.

The chain recombines TRBV5-6 with TRBJ2-1; 8 nucleotides line up with TRBD2. CDR3 length: 16 amino acids. Per germline, CDR1 SGHDT and CDR2 YYEEEE. J was trimmed by 10 bases and V by 0 bases; bases with no gene match: 12. The CDR3 loop is CASSLVAGGLGREQFF. CDR3 bases: TGTGCCAGCAGCTTGGTGGCGGGGGGCCTAGGAAGGGAGCAGTTCTTC.

This chain joins TRBV18 and TRBJ2-5; 8 nucleotides line up with TRBD1. Germline V gene sequence: CDR1 KGHSH, CDR2 LQKENI. The CDR3 length is 15 residues. J gave up 5 bases and V 5 bases, and 10 bases lay outside the gene matches. This chain's CDR3 is CASSSWTGKAETQYF. For the CDR3, the DNA is TGTGCCAGCTCATCTTGGACAGGGAAAGCGGAGACCCAGTACTTC.

The CDR3 nucleotides are TGTGCCAGCACCGTAGTGCGGGGGGGGAGCGAGACCCAGTACTTC. It codes for CASTVVRGGSETQYF. V and J are TRBV5-6 and TRBJ2-5; the match to TRBD2 covers 9 bases. The ends lost 6 bases at V and 5 bases at J; junction bases unmatched: 11. The CDR3 has 15 amino acids. Germline assignment: CDR1 SGHDT and CDR2 YYEEEE.

The J gene is TRBJ1-5, the V gene TRBV2; D unresolved. This CDR3 comprises 18 residues. Germline V gene lookup returns CDR1 SNHLY and CDR2 FYNNEI. V shed 4 bases and J shed 1 base, with 20 bases lying between them. The CDR3 is CASSGAGSTLSSNQPQHF. The CDR3 DNA sequence: TGTGCCAGCAGTGGGGCGGGCAGCACCCTTTCGAGCAATCAGCCCCAGCATTTT. Filled out from reference TRBV2 and TRBJ1-5, the complete variable domain reads EPEVTQTPSHQVTQMGQEVILRCVPISNHLYFYWYRQILGQKVEFLVSFYNNEISEKSEIFDDQFSVERPDGSNFTLKIRSTKLEDSAMYFCASSGAGSTLSSNQPQHFGDGTRLSIL.

There are a few counts of this clone. Additional DNA sequences in this sample encode the identical CDR3. The V and J genes are TRBV5-1 and TRBJ2-5; D is perhaps TRBD2 (5 bases). The CDR3 spans 13 residues. V was cut by 0 bases and J by 3 bases, with 6 bases left in between. CDR1 and CDR2 from the germline V gene are SGHRS and YFSETQ. CDR3 loop: CASSLAGKETQYF. CDR3 DNA sequence: TGCGCCAGCAGCTTGGCCGGGAAAGAGACCCAGTACTTC.

The gene calls are TRBV5-5 and TRBJ2-5; 8 nucleotides agree with TRBD2. Germline V gene data show CDR1 as SGHKS and CDR2 as YYEKEE (reference sequence). The CDR3 loop spans 17 amino acids. V shed 0 bases, J shed 5 bases, and the junction held 12 bases outside the gene matches. As DNA, the CDR3 is TGTGCCAGCAGCTTGGAGGTTTTCGGACTAGCCTTGGAGACCCAGTACTTC. Protein sequence: CASSLEVFGLALETQYF. The complete variable domain, with remaining parts taken from reference TRBV5-5 and TRBJ2-5, reads DAGVTQSPTHLIKTRGQQVTLRCSPISGHKSVSWYQQVLGQGPQFIFQYYEKEERGRGNFPDRFSARQFPNYSSELNVNALLLGDSALYLCASSLEVFGLALETQYFGPGTRLLVL.

This clone was counted a few times. This chain connects TRBV9 to TRBJ1-3, with 9 nucleotides matching TRBD1. There are 17 residues in the CDR3. Germline CDR1 SGDLS, CDR2 YYNGEE. The V and J ends lost 0 bases and 0 bases, in that order; junction bases with no gene match: 4. The CDR3 spells CASSVGGQGNSGNTIYF. Written as DNA, the CDR3 is TGTGCCAGCAGCGTAGGGGGACAGGGCAACTCTGGAAACACCATATATTTT.

CDR3 coding DNA: TGCGCCAGCAGCACTTCTAGCACCGGGGAGCTGTTTTTT. Translation gives CASSTSSTGELFF. V usage is TRBV5-1 and J usage is TRBJ2-2; D ambiguous. This CDR3 contains 13 residues. The germline gives CDR1 SGHRS, CDR2 YFSETQ. V was trimmed by 4 bases and J by 4 bases, leaving 8 bases between them.

This clone has only one observation. The chain links TRBV5-4 to TRBJ1-1; weak D call: TRBD1 (5 bases). The CDR3 has 15 residues. In germline, CDR1 is SGHNT, CDR2 YYREEE (reference sequence). V lost 0 bases to trimming and J lost 0 bases, with 9 bases between them. The chain's CDR3 is CASSLGAGMNTEAFF. The CDR3 DNA sequence: TGTGCCAGCAGCTTGGGGGCAGGGATGAACACTGAAGCTTTCTTT.

The CDR3 reads CASSSRQGNYGYTF. The CDR3 DNA reads TGCGCCAGCAGCTCCCGACAGGGAAACTATGGCTACACCTTC. The V and J genes are TRBV5-1 and TRBJ1-2; 7 bases align to TRBD1. V was clipped by 3 bases and J by 2 bases; unmatched bases: 4. From germline, CDR1 is SGHRS and CDR2 YFSETQ. The CDR3 contains 14 residues.